This entry features one T cell receptor beta chain sequence. Its target is not known. The V gene's germline CDR1 is MNHEY and CDR2 SVGAGI. Between the trimmed V and J ends, which lost 6 bases and 6 bases, there was a span of 18 bases. The CDR3 has 14 amino acids. The data stem from a study of cytomegalovirus exposure and HLA in healthy donors. Study in general: Across a few hundred genotyped donors, roughly 85% landed in the Caucasian-associated ancestry cluster.

General study points: Previously analyzed data showed that most TCR beta V segments were productive at a frequency of about 87% or about 30%. Later examination showed HLA-associated TCR beta chains had greater clonal expansion than equally common others.

With 60 Vbeta and 13 Jbeta primers, the PCR was carried out. TCRdb's copy holds only in-frame clones and misses some; the assay was immunoSEQ multiplex PCR. The profile shows some 170,000 clones, about 79% of them singletons. The source is a middle-aged man in good health and CMV-seropositive. Sequencing was performed on PBMCs. V gene TRBV6-5 combines with J gene TRBJ2-7; possibly TRBD2 for D (6 bases). The CDR3 region has the DNA TGTGCCAGCAGCCGGGACTCGGTTAGGGGCGAGCAGTACTTC. Its translation is CASSRDSVRGEQYF.